This T cell receptor (beta chain) emerged from a study of kidney transplant recipient with SARS-CoV-2 infection. This clonotype appeared many times. There are 18 residues in the CDR3. Germline values: CDR1 MNHEY, CDR2 SVGAGI. V was clipped by 0 bases and J by 6 bases, with 23 bases between them. MiXCR, run by TCRdb on the reads, gives a single entry per CDR3 protein. The sample holds 200,000 to 300,000 distinct CDR3 sequences, 25% to 30% seen once. The receptor comes from a young adult male patient who had COVID-19 and was a kidney transplant recipient. Some T cells may be the graft donor's. The chain employs TRBV6-5 and TRBJ1-1, with a possible D match to TRBD1 (5 bases). The input for sequencing was a blood sample, taken at baseline and between days 110 and 120 from a kidney transplant recipient. This CDR3 reads CASSYSTAGKGKEAEAFF. CDR3 sequence (DNA): TGTGCCAGCAGTTACTCCACGGCAGGGAAGGGGAAGGAGGCTGAAGCTTTCTTT.